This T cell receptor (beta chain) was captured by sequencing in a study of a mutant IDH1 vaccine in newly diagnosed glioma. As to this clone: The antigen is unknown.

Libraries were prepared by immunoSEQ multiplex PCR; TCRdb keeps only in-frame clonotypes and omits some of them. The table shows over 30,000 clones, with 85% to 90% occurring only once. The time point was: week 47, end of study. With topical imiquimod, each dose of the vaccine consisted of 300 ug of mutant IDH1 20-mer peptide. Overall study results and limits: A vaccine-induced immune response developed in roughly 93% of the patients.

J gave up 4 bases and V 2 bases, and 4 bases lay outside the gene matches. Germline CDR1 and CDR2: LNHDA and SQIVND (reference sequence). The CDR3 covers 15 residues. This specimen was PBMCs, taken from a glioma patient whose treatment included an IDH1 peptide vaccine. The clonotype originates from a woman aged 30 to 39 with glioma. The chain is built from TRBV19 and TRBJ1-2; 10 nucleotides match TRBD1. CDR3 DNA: TGTGCCAGTAGTATACCCGGACAGGGGGTCTATGGCTACACCTTC. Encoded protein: CASSIPGQGVYGYTF.